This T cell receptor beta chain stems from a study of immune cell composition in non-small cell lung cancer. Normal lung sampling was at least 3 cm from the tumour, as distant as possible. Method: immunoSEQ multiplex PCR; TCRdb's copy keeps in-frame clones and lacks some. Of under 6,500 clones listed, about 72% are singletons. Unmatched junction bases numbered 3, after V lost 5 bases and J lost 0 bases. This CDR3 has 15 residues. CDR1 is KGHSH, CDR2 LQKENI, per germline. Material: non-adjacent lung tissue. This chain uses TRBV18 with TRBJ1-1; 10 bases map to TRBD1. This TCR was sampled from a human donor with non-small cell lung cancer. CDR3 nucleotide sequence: TGTGCCAGCTCAACGGGACAGGGGATGAACACTGAAGCTTTCTTT. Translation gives CASSTGQGMNTEAFF. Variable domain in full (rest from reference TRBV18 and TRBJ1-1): NAGVMQNPRHLVRRRGQEARLRCSPMKGHSHVYWYRQLPEEGLKFMVYLQKENIIDESGMPKERFSAEFPKEGPSILRIQQVVRGDSAAYFCASSTGQGMNTEAFFGQGTRLTVV.